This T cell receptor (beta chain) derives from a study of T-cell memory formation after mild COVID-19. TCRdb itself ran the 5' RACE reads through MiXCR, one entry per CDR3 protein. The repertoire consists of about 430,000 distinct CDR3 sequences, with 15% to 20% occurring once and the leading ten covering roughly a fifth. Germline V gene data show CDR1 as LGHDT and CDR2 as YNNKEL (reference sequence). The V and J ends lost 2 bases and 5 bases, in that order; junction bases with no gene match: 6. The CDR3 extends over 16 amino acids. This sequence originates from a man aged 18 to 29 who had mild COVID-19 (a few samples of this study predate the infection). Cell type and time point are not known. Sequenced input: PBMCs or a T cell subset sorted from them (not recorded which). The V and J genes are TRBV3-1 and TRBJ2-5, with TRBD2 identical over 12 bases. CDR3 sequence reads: CASSQNPTSGGETQYF. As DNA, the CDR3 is TGTGCCAGCAGCCAAAATCCGACTAGCGGGGGTGAGACCCAGTACTTC.